The entry below gives a single TCR beta chain sequence along with its context. Trimming removed 2 bases from V and 1 base from J, with 9 bases in between. The CDR3 is made up of 14 amino acids. Looked up from germline, CDR1 is MNHEY and CDR2 is SVGAGI. The sample originates from a study of blood T cell repertoires in COVID-19. The overall study: Both acute and convalescent COVID-19 samples were obtained from the United States, Italy and Spain. The analysed material was cDNA or gDNA that came from T cells, B-cell-depleted T cells, or PBMCs.

Original handling: Amplified reference gene primers provided the basis for estimating nucleated cell counts. Only in-frame clones appear in the TCRdb table, and some are missing; sequencing was by immunoSEQ multiplex PCR. V, J and clone size are taken as reported in that table, and D and trimming were inferred from the DNA itself. Altogether some 530,000 clones are present, approximately 83% being singletons, with the ten largest covering more than 3%. This TCR derives from a human donor in a cohort sampled during active COVID-19. Sequencing was done on a sample of peripheral blood. The J gene is TRBJ2-7, the V gene TRBV6-5; the D is unclear. CDR3 DNA sequence: TGTGCCAGCAGTTACACCTATAAATCCTACGAGCAGTACTTC. Protein: CASSYTYKSYEQYF.